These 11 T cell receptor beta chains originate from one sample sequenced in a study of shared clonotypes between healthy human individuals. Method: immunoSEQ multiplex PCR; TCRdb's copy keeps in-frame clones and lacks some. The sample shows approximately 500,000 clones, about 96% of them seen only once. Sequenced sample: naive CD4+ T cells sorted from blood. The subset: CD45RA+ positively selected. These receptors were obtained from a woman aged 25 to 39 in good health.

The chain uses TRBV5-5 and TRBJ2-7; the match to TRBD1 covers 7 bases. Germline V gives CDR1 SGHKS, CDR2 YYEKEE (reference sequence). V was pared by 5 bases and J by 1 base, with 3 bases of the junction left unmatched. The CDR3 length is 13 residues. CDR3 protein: CASSLGQSYEQYF. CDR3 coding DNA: TGTGCCAGCAGTCTGGGACAGTCCTACGAGCAGTACTTC.

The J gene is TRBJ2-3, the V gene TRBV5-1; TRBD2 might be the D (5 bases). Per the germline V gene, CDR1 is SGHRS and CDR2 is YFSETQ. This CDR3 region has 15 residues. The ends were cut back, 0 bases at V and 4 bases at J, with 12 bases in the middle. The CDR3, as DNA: TGCGCCAGCAGCTTGGGGCTAGCCACCCCAGATACGCAGTATTTT. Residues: CASSLGLATPDTQYF.

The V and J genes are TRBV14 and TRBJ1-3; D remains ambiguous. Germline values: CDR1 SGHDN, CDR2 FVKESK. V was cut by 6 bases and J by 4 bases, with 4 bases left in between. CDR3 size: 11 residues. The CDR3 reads CASSPGNTIYF. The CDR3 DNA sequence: TGTGCCAGCAGTCCGGGAAACACCATATATTTT.

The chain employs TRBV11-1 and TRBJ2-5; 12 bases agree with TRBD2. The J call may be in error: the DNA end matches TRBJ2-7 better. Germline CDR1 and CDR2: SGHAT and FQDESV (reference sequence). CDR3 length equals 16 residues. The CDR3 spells CASSRMTSGSVNEQYF. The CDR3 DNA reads TGTGCCAGCAGCAGAATGACTAGCGGGAGTGTGAACGAGCAGTACTTC.

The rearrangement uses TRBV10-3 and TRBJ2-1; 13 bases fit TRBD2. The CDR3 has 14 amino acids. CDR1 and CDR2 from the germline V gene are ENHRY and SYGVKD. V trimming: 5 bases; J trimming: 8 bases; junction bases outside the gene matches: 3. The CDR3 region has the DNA TGTGCCATCAGTCGACTAGCGGGAGGCGATGAGCAGTTCTTC. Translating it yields CAISRLAGGDEQFF.

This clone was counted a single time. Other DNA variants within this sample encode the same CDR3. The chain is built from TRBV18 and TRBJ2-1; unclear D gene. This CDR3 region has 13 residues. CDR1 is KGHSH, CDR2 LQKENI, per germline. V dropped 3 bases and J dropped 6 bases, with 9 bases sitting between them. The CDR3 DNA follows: TGTGCCAGCTCACCCCCGGGCGGCAATGAGCAGTTCTTC. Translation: CASSPPGGNEQFF.

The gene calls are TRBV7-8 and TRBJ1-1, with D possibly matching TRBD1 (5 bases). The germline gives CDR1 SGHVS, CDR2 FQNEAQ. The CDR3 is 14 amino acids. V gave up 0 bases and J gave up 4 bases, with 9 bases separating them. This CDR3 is CASSLAGQVTEAFF. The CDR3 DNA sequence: TGTGCCAGCAGCTTAGCGGGGCAGGTCACTGAAGCTTTCTTT.

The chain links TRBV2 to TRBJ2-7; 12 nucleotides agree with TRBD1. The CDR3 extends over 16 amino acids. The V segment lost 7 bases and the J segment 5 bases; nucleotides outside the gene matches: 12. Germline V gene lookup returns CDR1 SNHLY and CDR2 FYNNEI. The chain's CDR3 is CASTQRWGTGGNEQYF. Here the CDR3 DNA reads TGTGCCAGCACCCAAAGGTGGGGGACAGGGGGCAACGAGCAGTACTTC.

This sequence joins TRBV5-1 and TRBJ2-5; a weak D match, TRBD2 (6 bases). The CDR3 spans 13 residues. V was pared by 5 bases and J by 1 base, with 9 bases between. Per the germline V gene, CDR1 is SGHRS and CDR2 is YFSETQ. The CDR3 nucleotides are TGCGCCAGCAGACCGGGACTCCAAGAGACCCAGTACTTC. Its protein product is CASRPGLQETQYF.

The CDR3 region is CASSQALLHGDEQYF. CDR3 sequence (DNA): TGTGCCAGCAGCCAAGCGCTACTCCATGGCGACGAGCAGTACTTC. The chain couples TRBV4-2 to TRBJ2-7, with D unclear. The CDR3 has 15 residues. V gave up 1 base and J gave up 5 bases, with 15 bases separating them. Germline CDR1 LGHNA, CDR2 YNFKEQ.

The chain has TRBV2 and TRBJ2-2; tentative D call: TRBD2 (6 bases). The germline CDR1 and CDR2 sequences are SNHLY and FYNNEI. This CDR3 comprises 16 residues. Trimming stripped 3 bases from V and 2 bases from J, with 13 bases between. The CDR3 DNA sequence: TGTGCCAGCAGTGAGATTGGGGGGATTAACACCGGGGAGCTGTTTTTT. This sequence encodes CASSEIGGINTGELFF.